Listed here are 10 T cell receptor beta chains from one sample, sequenced in a study of T cells after yellow fever vaccination. Each CDR3 protein gets one entry after TCRdb re-called the 5' RACE reads with MiXCR. The sample shows a few hundred thousand distinct CDR3 sequences, roughly 6.1% of them seen only once. Source: PBMCs, taken 5 days after the yellow fever booster vaccination. The receptors come from a man aged 25 to 40 who received the YFV17D yellow fever vaccine.

This clonotype has more than one count but fewer than ten. CDR3 sequence: CASHDSTQGPQETQYF. The CDR3 DNA is TGTGCCAGCCACGATAGTACTCAGGGTCCCCAAGAGACCCAGTACTTC. The V and J genes are TRBV5-4 and TRBJ2-5, with D tentatively TRBD1 (5 bases). The V and J ends lost 7 bases and 1 base respectively, with 20 bases between them. This CDR3 contains 16 residues. Germline V lookup: CDR1 SGHNT, CDR2 YYREEE (reference sequence).

In this sample, this clonotype turned up a few times. The chain employs TRBV21-1 and TRBJ2-5; TRBD2 was called by the table and not checked on the DNA. TRBV21-1 is classified as a pseudogene. This CDR3 is built from 17 residues. The DNA for the CDR3 is TGTGCCAGCAGCACTGGACCCGGTCGGGACTGTGAAGAGACCCAGTACTTC. It is translated as CASSTGPGRDCEETQYF.

This clonotype was seen a handful of times. The V gene is TRBV15, the J gene TRBJ1-5; D remains ambiguous. The CDR3 totals 12 residues. Per the germline V gene, CDR1 is LNHNV and CDR2 is YYDKDF (reference sequence). Trimming removed 0 bases at V and 7 bases at J, with 4 bases between. DNA for the CDR3: TGTGCCACCAGCAGAGATCACCAGCCCCAGCATTTT. Amino acid sequence: CATSRDHQPQHF.

Many counts were recorded for this clonotype. The V and J genes are TRBV10-2 and TRBJ2-7; D is undetermined. The CDR3 consists of 14 residues. The V gene's germline CDR1 is WSHSY and CDR2 SAAADI. V gave up 0 bases and J gave up 1 base, with 7 bases separating them. The CDR3 region is CASSESAQSYEQYF. The CDR3 DNA reads TGCGCCAGCAGTGAGTCCGCACAGTCCTACGAGCAGTACTTC.

The table lists this clonotype with many counts. The chain is built from TRBV5-1 and TRBJ2-3; D may correspond to TRBD1 or TRBD2 (5 bases each). The CDR3 totals 14 residues. V gave up 4 bases and J gave up 9 bases, with 18 bases separating them. The germline CDR1 and CDR2 sequences are SGHRS and YFSETQ. CDR3 sequence: CASSPSTEGHTQYF. CDR3 bases: TGCGCCAGCAGCCCCTCCACAGAGGGGCACACGCAGTATTTT.

The V gene is TRBV6-5, the J gene TRBJ1-2, with D unresolved. This CDR3 has 16 residues. In germline, CDR1 is MNHEY, CDR2 SVGAGI. Trimming pared 4 bases from V and 5 bases from J, leaving 20 bases between. CDR3 sequence: CASSLVYAGQKYGYTF. The CDR3 coding sequence is TGTGCCAGCAGTTTGGTGTATGCTGGGCAGAAGTATGGCTACACCTTC.

In this sample, this clonotype turned up a few times. The chain uses TRBV11-2 and TRBJ2-2; D perhaps matches TRBD2 (6 bases). CDR3 length: 17 residues. The germline gives CDR1 SGHAT, CDR2 FQNNGV. V lost 1 base and J lost 2, with 14 bases in between. The CDR3 region is CASSLGGVGGNTGELFF. The CDR3 coding sequence is TGTGCCAGCAGCTTAGGCGGGGTGGGAGGAAACACCGGGGAGCTGTTTTTT. The full variable domain, in which reference TRBV11-2 and TRBJ2-2 provide the parts outside the CDR3, is EAGVAQSPRYKIIEKRQSVAFWCNPISGHATLYWYQQILGQGPKLLIQFQNNGVVDDSQLPKDRFSAERLKGVDSTLKIQPAKLEDSAVYLCASSLGGVGGNTGELFFGEGSRLTVL.

The V gene is TRBV7-9, the J gene TRBJ2-7, with a possible D match to TRBD1 (5 bases). V gave up 5 bases and J gave up 2 bases, with 16 bases separating them. This CDR3 region has 15 residues. CDR1 and CDR2 (germline): SEHNR, FQNEAQ (reference sequence). Written as DNA, the CDR3 is TGTGCCAGCAGCCCCCCCGGACCAGGGCCCTACGAGCAGTACTTC. Translating gives CASSPPGPGPYEQYF.

The rearrangement links TRBV7-9 to TRBJ2-2; unclear D gene. The CDR3 loop spans 15 amino acids. V was shortened by 2 bases and J by 4 bases, with 11 bases between the two germline ends. CDR1 SEHNR and CDR2 FQNEAQ come from the germline V gene (reference sequence). The DNA of the CDR3 is TGTGCCAGCAGCTTAAGCAGCCCGGTCACCGGGGAGCTGTTTTTT. This sequence encodes CASSLSSPVTGELFF. Based on the CDR3 plus reference TRBV7-9 and TRBJ2-2, the full variable domain is DTGVSQNPRHKITKRGQNVTFRCDPISEHNRLYWYRQTLGQGPEFLTYFQNEAQLEKSRLLSDRFSAERPKGSFSTLEIQRTEQGDSAMYLCASSLSSPVTGELFFGEGSRLTVL.

This clonotype came up many times. Here the CDR3 DNA reads TGCGCCAGCAGCTTGGGGGACAGACATCAGCCCCAGCATTTT. It codes for CASSLGDRHQPQHF. The chain has TRBV5-1 and TRBJ1-5; TRBD1 agrees at 7 bases. Germline lookup yields CDR1 SGHRS and CDR2 YFSETQ. The J segment lost 5 bases and the V segment lost 0 bases, leaving 2 bases of the junction unmatched. The CDR3 loop spans 14 amino acids.